These T cell receptor beta chains were read from a single sample in a study of blood T cell repertoires in COVID-19. Repertoires were generated with immunoSEQ multiplex PCR, while TCRdb's copy carries only in-frame clones and drops some. Counted here are about 250,000 clones, about 90% occurring once; the ten biggest clones make up under 2.5%. The sequencing input was peripheral blood. The source of these receptors is a woman aged 55-70 years with COVID-19, enrolled during active disease. Each CDR3 is given with its conserved first and last residue. Fields, in order: clone size, V gene, J gene, D gene, CDR3 length, CDR3 DNA, CDR3 protein. The D gene is left open where the match is weak. Rows may omit the clone size; those that give it use once, few, many or a size class.

size: NA; V: TRBV24-1; J: TRBJ1-1; D: NA; length: 13; DNA: TGTGCCACCACTCTCCGGGAAAACACTGAAGCTTTCTTT; CDR3: CATTLRENTEAFF
size: NA; V: TRBV18; J: TRBJ1-2; D: TRBD1; length: 13; DNA: TGTGCCAGCTCAAAAACAGGGGACGGTGGCTACACCTTC; CDR3: CASSKTGDGGYTF
size: NA; V: TRBV11-2; J: TRBJ1-1; D: NA; length: 12; DNA: TGTGCCAGCAGCTTGGGGGCTACTGAAGCTTTCTTT; CDR3: CASSLGATEAFF
size: NA; V: TRBV5-1; J: TRBJ1-2; D: TRBD1; length: 16; DNA: TGCGCCAGCAGGAATACCGGACAGGGCAGTTCGGACGGCTACACCTTC; CDR3: CASRNTGQGSSDGYTF
size: NA; V: TRBV9; J: TRBJ1-1; D: NA; length: 14; DNA: TGTGCCAGCAGCGTAGGCGGTATGAACACTGAAGCTTTCTTT; CDR3: CASSVGGMNTEAFF
size: NA; V: TRBV10-3; J: TRBJ1-1; D: NA; length: 14; DNA: TGTGCCATCAGTGAGCAGGGGCGCCGCACTGAAGCTTTCTTT; CDR3: CAISEQGRRTEAFF
size: NA; V: TRBV18; J: TRBJ2-7; D: TRBD1; length: 13; DNA: TGTGCCAGCGATCCTGGGACAGGGTACGAGCAGTACTTC; CDR3: CASDPGTGYEQYF
size: NA; V: TRBV4-3; J: TRBJ1-2; D: TRBD1; length: 14; DNA: TGCGCCAGCAGCCTCGGACAGGGTAACTATGGCTACACCTTC; CDR3: CASSLGQGNYGYTF
size: NA; V: TRBV19; J: TRBJ2-6; D: TRBD1; length: 17; DNA: TGTGCCAGTAGGACCGGGACAGGGGCATCTGGGGCCAACGTCCTGACTTTC; CDR3: CASRTGTGASGANVLTF
size: NA; V: TRBV7-9; J: TRBJ2-1; D: TRBD1; length: 16; DNA: TGTGCCAGCAGCTATTTTGTAACAGGGGTCGGGAATGAGCAGTTCTTC; CDR3: CASSYFVTGVGNEQFF
size: NA; V: TRBV30; J: TRBJ1-2; D: NA; length: 11; DNA: TGTGCCTGGGGACAGAACTATGGCTACACCTTC; CDR3: CAWGQNYGYTF
size: NA; V: TRBV7-2; J: TRBJ2-5; D: NA; length: 15; DNA: TGTGCCAGCAGCTTAGAACTAGCTTCCACGCAGACCCAGTACTTC; CDR3: CASSLELASTQTQYF
size: NA; V: TRBV7-2; J: TRBJ1-5; D: TRBD1; length: 16; DNA: TGTGCCAGCAGCTTAGCGTCAGGGGGTGGGAATCAGCCCCAGCATTTT; CDR3: CASSLASGGGNQPQHF
size: few; V: TRBV3-1/TRBV3-2; J: TRBJ2-3; D: TRBD2; length: 17; DNA: TGTGCCAGCAGCCAAAGTAAAAGCGGGGGGGCATACGGTACGCAGTATTTT; CDR3: CASSQSKSGGAYGTQYF
size: once; V: TRBV6-2/TRBV6-3; J: TRBJ2-1; D: TRBD2; length: 14; DNA: TGTGCCAGCAGTTACCGGGGGGCCTACAATGAGCAGTTCTTC; CDR3: CASSYRGAYNEQFF
size: once; V: TRBV18; J: TRBJ1-5; D: NA; length: 15; DNA: TGTGCCAGCTCTCAACAGGGTAATAGCAATCAGCCCCAGCATTTT; CDR3: CASSQQGNSNQPQHF
size: NA; V: TRBV30; J: TRBJ1-2; D: NA; length: 12; DNA: TGTGCCTGGAGTCCCCGGGGCTATGGCTACACCTTC; CDR3: CAWSPRGYGYTF
size: NA; V: TRBV30; J: TRBJ1-1; D: TRBD1; length: 13; DNA: TGTGCCTGGAGCGGGGACAGGGGGACTGAAGCTTTCTTT; CDR3: CAWSGDRGTEAFF
size: NA; V: TRBV15; J: TRBJ1-4; D: NA; length: 15; DNA: TGTGCCACCAGAGCACGGACAGTAACTAATGAAAAACTGTTTTTT; CDR3: CATRARTVTNEKLFF
size: NA; V: TRBV19; J: TRBJ1-5; D: TRBD1; length: 15; DNA: TGTGCCAGTAGTGTCCGGGACAGTAGCAATCAGCCCCAGCATTTT; CDR3: CASSVRDSSNQPQHF
size: NA; V: TRBV14; J: TRBJ2-1; D: NA; length: 12; DNA: TGTGCCAGTCTGGGCTCTACTCAAGAGCAGTTCTTC; CDR3: CASLGSTQEQFF
size: NA; V: TRBV7-3; J: TRBJ2-2; D: TRBD1; length: 15; DNA: TGTGCCAGCAGCTGGGGACAGGGAAACACCGGGGAGCTGTTTTTT; CDR3: CASSWGQGNTGELFF
size: NA; V: TRBV7-2; J: TRBJ2-7; D: TRBD2; length: 15; DNA: TGTGCCAGCAGCTTAACTAGCGGGCCCACCTACGAGCAGTACTTC; CDR3: CASSLTSGPTYEQYF
size: NA; V: TRBV7-9; J: TRBJ1-2; D: TRBD1; length: 13; DNA: TGTGCCAGCAGCGCTGGGGACAGGGGTGGCTACACCTTC; CDR3: CASSAGDRGGYTF
size: NA; V: TRBV5-1; J: TRBJ2-5; D: TRBD2; length: 14; DNA: TGCGCCAGCAGCGTGGGACTAGTCTCAGAGACCCAGTACTTC; CDR3: CASSVGLVSETQYF
size: NA; V: TRBV5-1; J: TRBJ1-4; D: NA; length: 14; DNA: TGCGCCAGCCGGAGGAGGGAGGGTGCTGAAAAACTGTTTTTT; CDR3: CASRRREGAEKLFF
size: NA; V: TRBV10-3; J: TRBJ1-2; D: TRBD1; length: 14; DNA: TGTGCCATCAGGGGGGACAGGCCTAACTATGGCTACACCTTC; CDR3: CAIRGDRPNYGYTF
size: NA; V: TRBV3-1/TRBV3-2; J: TRBJ2-7; D: NA; length: 14; DNA: TGTGCCAGCAGCCAAGGCCTGACAACTTACGAGCAGTACTTC; CDR3: CASSQGLTTYEQYF
size: NA; V: TRBV6-5; J: TRBJ2-5; D: TRBD1; length: 14; DNA: TGTGCCAGCAACCCGGGACAGGGGATTATGTCCCAGTACTTC; CDR3: CASNPGQGIMSQYF
size: NA; V: TRBV19; J: TRBJ1-1; D: TRBD1; length: 14; DNA: TGTGCCAGTAGTCTGGGACAGACGAACACTGAAGCTTTCTTT; CDR3: CASSLGQTNTEAFF
size: NA; V: TRBV6-2/TRBV6-3; J: TRBJ1-1; D: TRBD1; length: 16; DNA: TGTGCCAGCAGTTACGGGGACAGATTTAAGAACACTGAAGCTTTCTTT; CDR3: CASSYGDRFKNTEAFF
size: NA; V: TRBV27; J: TRBJ2-2; D: NA; length: 13; DNA: TGTGCCAGCAGTTATCGGGGGACCGGGGAGCTGTTTTTT; CDR3: CASSYRGTGELFF
size: NA; V: TRBV19; J: TRBJ2-5; D: NA; length: 13; DNA: TGTGCCAGTAGTAGGACTTTCCAAGAGACCCAGTACTTC; CDR3: CASSRTFQETQYF
size: NA; V: TRBV12-3/TRBV12-4; J: TRBJ1-2; D: NA; length: 13; DNA: TGTGCCAGCAGGAGGAGAACGGGCTATGGCTACACCTTC; CDR3: CASRRRTGYGYTF
size: NA; V: TRBV7-6; J: TRBJ1-2; D: NA; length: 15; DNA: TGTGCCAGCAGCCAGCGCGGGGAATCTAACTATGGCTACACCTTC; CDR3: CASSQRGESNYGYTF
size: NA; V: TRBV18; J: TRBJ1-6; D: NA; length: 16; DNA: TGTGCCAGCTCTCCACTTACTCCAACCTCTAATTCACCCCTCCACTTT; CDR3: CASSPLTPTSNSPLHF
size: NA; V: TRBV6-6; J: TRBJ2-6; D: TRBD1; length: 17; DNA: TGTGCCAGCAGTCGGGACAGCTTCAGCTCTGGGGCCAACGTCCTGACTTTC; CDR3: CASSRDSFSSGANVLTF
size: NA; V: TRBV9; J: TRBJ2-2; D: TRBD1; length: 14; DNA: TGTGCCAGCAGCTTGACAGGGCCCACCGGGGAGCTGTTTTTT; CDR3: CASSLTGPTGELFF
size: few; V: TRBV5-4; J: TRBJ1-4; D: TRBD1; length: 18; DNA: TGTGCCAGCAGCCCGGGACAGGGTATGGTCTCGGCTAATGAAAAACTGTTTTTT; CDR3: CASSPGQGMVSANEKLFF
size: once; V: TRBV11-2; J: TRBJ1-2; D: TRBD1; length: 15; DNA: TGTGCCAGCAGCTTATCTGGCAGGGGGTTCGGTGGCTACACCTTC; CDR3: CASSLSGRGFGGYTF
size: NA; V: TRBV7-2; J: TRBJ2-2; D: TRBD2; length: 14; DNA: TGTGCCAGCAGCCCGGGACTATCGTCGGGGGAGCTGTTTTTT; CDR3: CASSPGLSSGELFF
size: NA; V: TRBV10-3; J: TRBJ1-2; D: NA; length: 20; DNA: TGTGCCATCAGTGAACATCCCTCGATTCCCGTGGCAGGGCCTAACTATGGCTACACCTTC; CDR3: CAISEHPSIPVAGPNYGYTF